This T cell receptor beta chain was documented in a study of cytomegalovirus exposure and HLA in healthy donors. Study summary: Of the donors genotyped, several hundred in all, 75% to 90% fell in the Caucasian-associated ancestry cluster. Study observations and caveats: In an earlier analysis, productive rearrangement rates for most beta V segments clustered near 87% or 30%. Within the data, a cluster of highly shared sequence variants was likely a sequencing artifact.

CDR1 MDHEN and CDR2 SYDVKM come from the germline V gene. This CDR3 is built from 13 residues. Researchers ran the PCR with 60 Vbeta and 13 Jbeta primers. Per the original methods: Among the unique TCR beta chains that a later analysis counted, about 84 million in all, 10 million to 13 million were shared. Data came from immunoSEQ multiplex PCR; TCRdb stores just in-frame clones and leaves some out. From that table come the V and J calls and clone size; the DNA was used to work out D and trimming. Here the sample spans roughly 160,000 clones, 75% to 85% being singletons. On this clone itself: Its specificity is not known.

V is TRBV28 and J is TRBJ2-5; 8 bases are a match to TRBD2. The DNA end favors TRBJ2-7, so the J call may be wrong. Sequencing was performed on PBMCs. This TCR came from a woman aged 50 to 65 in good health and CMV-seronegative. The CDR3 DNA reads TGTGCCAGCAGTGCCGGGAGGGCCAACGAGCAGTACTTC. This translates into CASSAGRANEQYF.